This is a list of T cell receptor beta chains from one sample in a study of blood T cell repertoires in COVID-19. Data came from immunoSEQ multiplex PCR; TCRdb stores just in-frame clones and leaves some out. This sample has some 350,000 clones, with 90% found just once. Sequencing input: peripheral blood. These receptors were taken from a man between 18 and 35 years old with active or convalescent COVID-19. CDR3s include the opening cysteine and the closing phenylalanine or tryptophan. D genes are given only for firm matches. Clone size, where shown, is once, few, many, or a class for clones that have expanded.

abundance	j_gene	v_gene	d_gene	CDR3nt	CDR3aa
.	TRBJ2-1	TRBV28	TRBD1	TGTGCCAGCGGGTACAGGGGGTGGAAGGTTGGTAATGAGCAGTTCTTC	CASGYRGWKVGNEQFF
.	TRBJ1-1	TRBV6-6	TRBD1	TGTGCCAGCAGTTTCGGACAGGGTCGAACTGAAGCTTTCTTT	CASSFGQGRTEAFF
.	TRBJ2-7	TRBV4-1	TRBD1	TGCGCCAGCAGCCAAGACGAGACAGGGTCCTACGAGCAGTACTTC	CASSQDETGSYEQYF
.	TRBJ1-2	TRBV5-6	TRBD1	TGTGCCAGCAGCCCGGGACAGATTCACTATGGCTACACCTTC	CASSPGQIHYGYTF
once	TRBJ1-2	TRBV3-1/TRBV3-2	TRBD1	TGTGCCAGCACCTCAACCCGGGCAGGGGGCCTAGCTGGCTACACCTTC	CASTSTRAGGLAGYTF
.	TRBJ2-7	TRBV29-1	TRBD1	TGCAGCGTTGTTTTACCCTTACAGGGGTACGAGCAGTACTTC	CSVVLPLQGYEQYF
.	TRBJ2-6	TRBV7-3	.	TGTGCCAGCAGCTTAACTCACTCTGGGGCCAACGTCCTGACTTTC	CASSLTHSGANVLTF
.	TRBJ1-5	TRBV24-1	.	TGTGCCACAGGGGGAGGGGCGCGCAATCAGCCCCAGCATTTT	CATGGGARNQPQHF
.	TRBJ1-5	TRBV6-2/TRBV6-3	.	TGTGCCAGCAGTTACGACCTTTCGGGTCACCAGCCCCAGCATTTT	CASSYDLSGHQPQHF
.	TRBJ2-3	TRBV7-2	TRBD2	TGTGCCAGCAGCTTAGATGGGCCTAGCGGGGAGTCAGATACGCAGTATTTT	CASSLDGPSGESDTQYF
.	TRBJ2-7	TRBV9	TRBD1	TGTGCCAGCAGCGTAGAGGACAGGGACTACGAGCAGTACTTC	CASSVEDRDYEQYF
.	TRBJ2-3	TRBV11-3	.	TGTGCCAGCAGCCCCGGACAGTCGTCAGATACGCAGTATTTT	CASSPGQSSDTQYF
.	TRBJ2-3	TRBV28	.	TGTGCCAGCAGTTTAGGAGCTGCGGCGGTGGATACGCAGTATTTT	CASSLGAAAVDTQYF
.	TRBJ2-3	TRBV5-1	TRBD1	TGCGCCAGCAGCCTACGACAGGGTAGCACAGATACGCAGTATTTT	CASSLRQGSTDTQYF
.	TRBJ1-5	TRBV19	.	TGTGCCAGTAGTAGCCCGGACAGACAGCCCCAGCATTTT	CASSSPDRQPQHF
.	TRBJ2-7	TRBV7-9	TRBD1	TGTGCCAGCAGCCCCTGGACAGGGACGGAAGAGCAGTACTTC	CASSPWTGTEEQYF
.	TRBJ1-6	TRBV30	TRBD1	TGTGCCTGGAATATACGGGGGACAGGTTATGCCTCCAATTCACCCCTCCACTTT	CAWNIRGTGYASNSPLHF
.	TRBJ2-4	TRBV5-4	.	TGTGCCAGCAGCTTCCCGCGGCTAGCCAAAAACATTCAGTACTTC	CASSFPRLAKNIQYF
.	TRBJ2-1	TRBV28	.	TGTGCCAGCAGCCCCCTTGTAGCCGATGAGCAGTTCTTC	CASSPLVADEQFF
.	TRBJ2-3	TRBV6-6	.	TGTGCCAGCAGTAAGCAGGGGACAGATACGCAGTATTTT	CASSKQGTDTQYF
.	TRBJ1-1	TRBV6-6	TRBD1	TGTGCCAGCAGCCTGACAGGGTTCAACACTGAAGCTTTCTTT	CASSLTGFNTEAFF
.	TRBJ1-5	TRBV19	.	TGTGCCAGCCGTAGTCAGGCCGGTAGCAATCAGCCCCAGCATTTT	CASRSQAGSNQPQHF
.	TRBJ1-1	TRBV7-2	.	TGTGCCAGCAGCTTAGTTCAGGGAGGCACTGAAGCTTTCTTT	CASSLVQGGTEAFF
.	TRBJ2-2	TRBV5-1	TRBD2	TGCGCCAGCAGCTTGGTTCTAGCGGGAATACCGAGCACCGGGGAGCTGTTTTTT	CASSLVLAGIPSTGELFF
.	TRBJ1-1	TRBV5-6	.	TGTGCCAGCAGCCAAGGACAGTCGTTTGGGGCTTTCTTT	CASSQGQSFGAFF
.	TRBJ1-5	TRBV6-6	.	TGTGCCAGCAGTTACACGGGGGTTCTGCTCAATCAGCCCCAGCATTTT	CASSYTGVLLNQPQHF
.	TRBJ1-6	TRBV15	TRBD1	TGTGCCACCAGCAGAGAATTGGGAACAGGGGGCGGTTCACCCCTCCACTTT	CATSRELGTGGGSPLHF
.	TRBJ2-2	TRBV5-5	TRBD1	TGTGCCAGCAGCCCTGGGACAGACACCGGGGAGCTGTTTTTT	CASSPGTDTGELFF
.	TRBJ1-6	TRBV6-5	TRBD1	TGTGCCAGCGGCCGGGACAGGGGTTTTTCTCCCCTCCACTTT	CASGRDRGFSPLHF
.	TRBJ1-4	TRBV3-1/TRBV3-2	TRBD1	TGTGCCAGCAGCCCGGGACAGGGAAGTAGCGGAGAAAAACTGTTTTTT	CASSPGQGSSGEKLFF
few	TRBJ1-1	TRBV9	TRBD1	TGTGCCAGCAGCGTAGATACCGGGACAGGGGTTAGAGCTTTCTTT	CASSVDTGTGVRAFF
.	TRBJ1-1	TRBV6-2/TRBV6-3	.	TGTGCCAGCAGCCTAATAGGGGTTACTGAAGCTTTCTTT	CASSLIGVTEAFF
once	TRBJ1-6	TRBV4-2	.	TGTGCCAGCAGCCAAGCCACAGGAGTTTTTGGTTCACCCCTCCACTTT	CASSQATGVFGSPLHF
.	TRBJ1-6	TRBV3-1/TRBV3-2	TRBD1	TGTGCCAGCAGCCAAGACGGGACAGAGCATTCACCCCTCCACTTT	CASSQDGTEHSPLHF
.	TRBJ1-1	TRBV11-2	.	TGTGCCAGCAGCCCGTCGCGGGGGGGAACTGAAGCTTTCTTT	CASSPSRGGTEAFF
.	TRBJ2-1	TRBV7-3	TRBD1	TGTGCCAGCAGCCCCCTAGGACAGGGGGTTGCTGGTGAGCAGTTCTTC	CASSPLGQGVAGEQFF
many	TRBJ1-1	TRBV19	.	TGTGCCAGTATTGCTATGGAGGGCACTGAAGCTTTCTTT	CASIAMEGTEAFF
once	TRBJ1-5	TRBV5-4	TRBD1	TGTGCCAGCAGCTTGCTAGGTCAGGGGGATCAGCCCCAGCATTTT	CASSLLGQGDQPQHF
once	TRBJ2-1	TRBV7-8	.	TGTGCCAGCAGCTTCGCCTACAATGAGCAGTTCTTC	CASSFAYNEQFF
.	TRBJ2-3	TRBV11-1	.	TGTGCCAGCAGCTTTGGACAGCCCACAGATACGCAGTATTTT	CASSFGQPTDTQYF
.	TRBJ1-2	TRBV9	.	TGTGCCAGCAGCGTTTCAGGGAACTATGGCTACACCTTC	CASSVSGNYGYTF
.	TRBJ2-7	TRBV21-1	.	TGTGCCAGCAGCAAACCTGCCAGGGGCGCGGTGGAGCAGTACTTC	CASSKPARGAVEQYF
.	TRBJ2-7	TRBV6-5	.	TGTGCCAGCAGCGCTCCCAGAGGGTCCTACGAGCAGTACTTC	CASSAPRGSYEQYF
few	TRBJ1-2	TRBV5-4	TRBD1	TGTGCCAGCAGAACCGGGACAGTTAACTATGGCTACACCTTC	CASRTGTVNYGYTF
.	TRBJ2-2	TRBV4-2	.	TGTGCCAGCAGCCCGGACCGACTAGGGGCCGGGGAGCTGTTTTTT	CASSPDRLGAGELFF
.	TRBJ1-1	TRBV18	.	TGTGCCAGCTCACCAGGGGCAACAGGGCCTGAAGCTTTCTTT	CASSPGATGPEAFF
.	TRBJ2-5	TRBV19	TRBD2	TGTGCCAGAGGACTAGTGGTAGTTTCCCAGTACTTC	CARGLVVVSQYF